This T cell receptor (beta chain) comes out of a study of blood T cell repertoires in COVID-19. Study in general: The United States, Italy and Spain provided the acute and convalescent COVID-19 samples.

Of note for this clone: The sample has other DNA sequences that encode this CDR3 too.

The authors' processing: Scientists estimated how many nucleated cells there were by amplifying reference gene primers. Sequenced by immunoSEQ multiplex PCR; TCRdb stores in-frame clones only, minus some. The V and J calls and the clone size are those of that table, but D and trimming were determined from the DNA. The sample yields 150,000 to 200,000 clones, about 90% seen once. The CDR3 has 14 residues. Germline loops: CDR1 MNHEY, CDR2 SVGAGI. The V segment lost 6 bases and the J segment 0 bases; nucleotides outside the gene matches: 1. The V gene is TRBV6-5, the J gene TRBJ1-5; 8 nucleotides align to TRBD1. The sequenced sample was peripheral blood. This clonotype was sampled from a woman aged 70-85 years with acute or convalescent COVID-19. CDR3 nucleotides: TGTGCCAGCAGGGGGACAGGTAGCAATCAGCCCCAGCATTTT. Translated, it gives CASRGTGSNQPQHF.